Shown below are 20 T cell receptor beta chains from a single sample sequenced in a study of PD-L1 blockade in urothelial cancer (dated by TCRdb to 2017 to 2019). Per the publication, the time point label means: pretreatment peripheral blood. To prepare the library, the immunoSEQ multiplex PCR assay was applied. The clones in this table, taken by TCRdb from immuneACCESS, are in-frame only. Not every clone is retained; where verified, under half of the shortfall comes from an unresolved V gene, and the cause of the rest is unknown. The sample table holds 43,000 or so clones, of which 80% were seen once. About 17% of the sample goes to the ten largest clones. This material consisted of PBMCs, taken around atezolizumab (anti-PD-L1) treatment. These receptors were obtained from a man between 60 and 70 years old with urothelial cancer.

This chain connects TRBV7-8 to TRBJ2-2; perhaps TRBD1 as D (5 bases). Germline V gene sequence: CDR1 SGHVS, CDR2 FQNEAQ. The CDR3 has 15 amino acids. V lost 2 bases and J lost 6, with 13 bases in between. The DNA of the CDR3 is TGTGCCAGCAGCTTAAGCCCAGGGCGGCCCGGGGAGCTGTTTTTT. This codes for CASSLSPGRPGELFF.

Here the CDR3 DNA reads TGTGCCAGCAGTTTATATGGACAGGGGTCACGCCCGGTTCCCTACAATGAGCAGTTCTTC. Amino acids: CASSLYGQGSRPVPYNEQFF. The V gene is TRBV27, the J gene TRBJ2-1, with 9 bases that match TRBD1. Germline loops: CDR1 MNHEY, CDR2 SMNVEV (reference sequence). The CDR3 sequence is 20 residues long. The ends lost 1 base at V and 2 bases at J; junction bases unmatched: 15.

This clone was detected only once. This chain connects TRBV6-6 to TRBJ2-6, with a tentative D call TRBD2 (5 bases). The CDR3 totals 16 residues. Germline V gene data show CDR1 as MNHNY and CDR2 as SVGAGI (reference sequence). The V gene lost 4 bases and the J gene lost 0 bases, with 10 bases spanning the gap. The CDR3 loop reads CASSSGLPSGANVLTF. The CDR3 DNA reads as TGTGCCAGCAGTTCAGGACTGCCCTCTGGGGCCAACGTCCTGACTTTC.

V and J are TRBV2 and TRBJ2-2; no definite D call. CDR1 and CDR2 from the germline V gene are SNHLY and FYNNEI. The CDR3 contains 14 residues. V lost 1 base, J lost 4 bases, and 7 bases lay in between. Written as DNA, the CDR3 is TGTGCCAGCAGTGAAGTTCTGTCCACCGGGGAGCTGTTTTTT. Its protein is CASSEVLSTGELFF.

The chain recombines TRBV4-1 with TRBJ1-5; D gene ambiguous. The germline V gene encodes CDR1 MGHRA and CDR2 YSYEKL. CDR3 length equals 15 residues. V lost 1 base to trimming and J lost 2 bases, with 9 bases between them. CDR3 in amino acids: CASSQVAGGNQPQHF. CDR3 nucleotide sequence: TGCGCCAGCAGCCAAGTGGCGGGCGGCAATCAGCCCCAGCATTTT.

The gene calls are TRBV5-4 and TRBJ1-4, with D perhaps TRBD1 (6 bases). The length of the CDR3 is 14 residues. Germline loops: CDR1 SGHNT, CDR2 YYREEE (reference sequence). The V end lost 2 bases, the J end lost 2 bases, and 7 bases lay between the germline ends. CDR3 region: CASSLRGTNEKLFF. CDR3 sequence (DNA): TGTGCCAGCAGCTTAAGGGGGACTAATGAAAAACTGTTTTTT.

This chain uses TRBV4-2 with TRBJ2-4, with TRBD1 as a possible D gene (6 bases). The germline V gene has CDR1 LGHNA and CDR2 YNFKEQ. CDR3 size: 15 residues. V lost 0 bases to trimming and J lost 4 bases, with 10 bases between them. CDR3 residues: CASSQEERGKNIQYF. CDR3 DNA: TGTGCCAGCAGCCAAGAGGAGAGGGGGAAAAACATTCAGTACTTC.

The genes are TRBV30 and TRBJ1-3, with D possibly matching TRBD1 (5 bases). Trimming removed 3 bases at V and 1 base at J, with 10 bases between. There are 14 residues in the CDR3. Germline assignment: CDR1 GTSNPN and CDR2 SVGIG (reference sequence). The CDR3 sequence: CAWSHGGSGNTIYF. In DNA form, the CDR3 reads TGTGCCTGGAGCCACGGGGGTTCTGGAAACACCATATATTTT.

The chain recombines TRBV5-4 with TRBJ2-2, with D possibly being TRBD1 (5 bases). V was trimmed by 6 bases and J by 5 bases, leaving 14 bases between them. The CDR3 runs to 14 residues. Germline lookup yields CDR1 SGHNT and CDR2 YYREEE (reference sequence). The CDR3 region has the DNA TGTGCCAGCAAGCTGGCAGGGCGGACCGGGGAGCTGTTTTTT. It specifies CASKLAGRTGELFF.

This CDR3 is CASSVVRRNYGYTF. The CDR3 bases are TGTGCCAGCAGCGTAGTGCGGCGGAACTATGGCTACACCTTC. The chain has TRBV9 and TRBJ1-2; D is uncertain. The CDR3 loop spans 14 amino acids. Germline V gene lookup returns CDR1 SGDLS and CDR2 YYNGEE. V was clipped by 0 bases and J by 2 bases, with 8 bases between them.

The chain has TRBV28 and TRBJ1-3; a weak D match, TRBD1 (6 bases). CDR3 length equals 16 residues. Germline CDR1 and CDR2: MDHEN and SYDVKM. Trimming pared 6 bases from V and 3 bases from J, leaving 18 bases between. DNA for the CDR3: TGTGCCAGCAGGCGAAAGGGGGATCACGGTGGAAACACCATATATTTT. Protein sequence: CASRRKGDHGGNTIYF.

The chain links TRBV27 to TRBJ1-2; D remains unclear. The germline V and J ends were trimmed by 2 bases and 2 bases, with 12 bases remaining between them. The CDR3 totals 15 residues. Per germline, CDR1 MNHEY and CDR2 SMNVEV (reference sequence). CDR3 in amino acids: CASSLKAAPNYGYTF. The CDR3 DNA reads TGTGCCAGCAGTTTAAAGGCGGCGCCGAACTATGGCTACACCTTC.

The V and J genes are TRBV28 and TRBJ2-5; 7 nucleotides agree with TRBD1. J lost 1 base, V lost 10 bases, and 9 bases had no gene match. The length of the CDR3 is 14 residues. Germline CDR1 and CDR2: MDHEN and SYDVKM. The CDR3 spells CATNPGTVQETQYF. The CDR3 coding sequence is TGTGCCACTAACCCAGGGACAGTCCAAGAGACCCAGTACTTC. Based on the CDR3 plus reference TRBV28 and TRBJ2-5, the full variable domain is DVKVTQSSRYLVKRTGEKVFLECVQDMDHENMFWYRQDPGLGLRLIYFSYDVKMKEKGDIPEGYSVSREKKERFSLILESASTNQTSMYLCATNPGTVQETQYFGPGTRLLVL.

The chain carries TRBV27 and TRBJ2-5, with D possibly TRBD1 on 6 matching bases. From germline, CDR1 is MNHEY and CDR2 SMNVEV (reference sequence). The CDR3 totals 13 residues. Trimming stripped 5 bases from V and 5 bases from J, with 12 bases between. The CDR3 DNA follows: TGTGCCAGCAGTCACAGGGTTAAGGAGACCCAGTACTTC. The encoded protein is CASSHRVKETQYF.

For the CDR3, the DNA is TGTGCCAGCAGTTACTCGGGGACAGGGCGCAATCAGCCCCAGCATTTT. It codes for CASSYSGTGRNQPQHF. The J gene is TRBJ1-5, the V gene TRBV6-5; 9 positions match TRBD1. The CDR3 is 16 residues long. V shed 0 bases, J shed 2 bases, and the junction held 2 bases outside the gene matches. Germline CDR1 MNHEY, CDR2 SVGAGI.

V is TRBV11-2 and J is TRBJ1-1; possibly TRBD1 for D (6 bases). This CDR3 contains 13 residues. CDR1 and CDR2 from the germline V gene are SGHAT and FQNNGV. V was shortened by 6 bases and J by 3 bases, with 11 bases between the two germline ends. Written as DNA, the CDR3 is TGTGCCAGCAGGGCAGGGGCGGACACTGAAGCTTTCTTT. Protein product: CASRAGADTEAFF.

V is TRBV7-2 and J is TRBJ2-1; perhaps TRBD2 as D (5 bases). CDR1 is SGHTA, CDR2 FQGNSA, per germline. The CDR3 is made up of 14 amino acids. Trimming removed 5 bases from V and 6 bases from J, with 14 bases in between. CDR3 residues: CASSKGSSGNEQFF. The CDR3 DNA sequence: TGTGCCAGCAGCAAAGGGAGTTCCGGCAATGAGCAGTTCTTC.

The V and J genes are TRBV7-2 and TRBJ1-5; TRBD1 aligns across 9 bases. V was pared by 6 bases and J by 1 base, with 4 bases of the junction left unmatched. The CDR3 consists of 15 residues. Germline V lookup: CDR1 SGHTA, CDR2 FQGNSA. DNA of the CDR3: TGTGCCAGCAGTTCCACAGGGGGCAGCAATCAGCCCCAGCATTTT. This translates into CASSSTGGSNQPQHF.

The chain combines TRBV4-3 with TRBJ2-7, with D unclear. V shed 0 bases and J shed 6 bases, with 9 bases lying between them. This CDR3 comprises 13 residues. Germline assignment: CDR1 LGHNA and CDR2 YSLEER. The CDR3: CASSQEVRGEQYF. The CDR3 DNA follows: TGCGCCAGCAGCCAAGAAGTCCGAGGCGAGCAGTACTTC.

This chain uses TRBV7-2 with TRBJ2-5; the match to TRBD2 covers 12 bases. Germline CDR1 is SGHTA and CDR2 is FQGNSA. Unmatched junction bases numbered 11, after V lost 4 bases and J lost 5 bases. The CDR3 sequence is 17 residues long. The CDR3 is CASSSILGLAGGETQYF. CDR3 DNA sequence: TGTGCCAGCAGCTCCATTCTGGGACTAGCGGGCGGGGAGACCCAGTACTTC. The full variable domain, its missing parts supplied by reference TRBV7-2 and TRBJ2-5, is GAGVSQSPSNKVTEKGKDVELRCDPISGHTALYWYRQSLGQGLEFLIYFQGNSAPDKSGLPSDRFSAERTGGSVSTLTIQRTQQEDSAVYLCASSSILGLAGGETQYFGPGTRLLVL.